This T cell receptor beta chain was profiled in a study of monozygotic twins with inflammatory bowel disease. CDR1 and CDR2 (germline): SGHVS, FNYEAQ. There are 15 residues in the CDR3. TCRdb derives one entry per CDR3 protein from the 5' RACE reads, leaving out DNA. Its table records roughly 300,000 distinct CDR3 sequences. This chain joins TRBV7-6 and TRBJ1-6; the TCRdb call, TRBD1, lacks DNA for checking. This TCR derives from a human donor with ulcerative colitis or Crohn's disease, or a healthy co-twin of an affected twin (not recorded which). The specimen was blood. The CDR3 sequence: CASSSKDRGDSPLHF.